These T cell receptor beta chains were read from a single sample in a study of blood T cell repertoires in COVID-19. The protocol was immunoSEQ multiplex PCR, while the TCRdb copy is restricted to in-frame clones and leaves out a portion. The data contain roughly 120,000 clones, 70% to 80% of them seen just once; the ten biggest clones take up approximately 4.2%. Sequenced sample: peripheral blood. Every receptor here comes from a woman older than 75 with acute or convalescent COVID-19. CDR3s leave out the opening cysteine and the closing phenylalanine or tryptophan. Rows give clone size only sometimes, using once, few, many, or a class for an expanded clone.

abundance	v_gene	CDR3aa
many	TRBV7-2	ASSFVMSSGNTIY
NA	TRBV6-6	ASSYSSGDTQY
NA	TRBV5-1	ASSLGVAGAYTDTQY
NA	TRBV24-1	ATGGAAENQPQH
NA	TRBV6-1	ASSENRGSPLH
NA	TRBV5-1	ASSLAASGGEDTQY
NA	TRBV6-2/TRBV6-3	ASSYFLKYRGLTEAF
NA	TRBV29-1	SVDRPTGELF
NA	TRBV9	ASSVEGGSTDTQY
NA	TRBV7-3	ASSLRAGGEKQF
NA	TRBV30	AWSKLEGTEAF